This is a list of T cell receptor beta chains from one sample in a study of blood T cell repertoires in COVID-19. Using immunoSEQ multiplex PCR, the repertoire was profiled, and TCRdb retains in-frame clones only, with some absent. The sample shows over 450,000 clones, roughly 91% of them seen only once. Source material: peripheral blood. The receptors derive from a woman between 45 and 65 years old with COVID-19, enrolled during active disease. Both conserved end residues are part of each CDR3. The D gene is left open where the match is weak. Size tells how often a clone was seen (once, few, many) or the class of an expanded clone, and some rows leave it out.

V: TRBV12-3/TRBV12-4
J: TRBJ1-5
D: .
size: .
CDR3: CASSFRGQPQHF
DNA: TGTGCCAGCAGTTTCAGGGGACAGCCCCAGCATTTT

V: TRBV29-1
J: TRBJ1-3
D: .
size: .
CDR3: CSVGDSGNPGNTIYF
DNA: TGCAGCGTTGGCGATTCAGGGAACCCTGGAAACACCATATATTTT

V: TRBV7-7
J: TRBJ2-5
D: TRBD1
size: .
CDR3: CASSLDRTETQYF
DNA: TGTGCCAGCAGCCTGGACAGGACAGAGACCCAGTACTTC

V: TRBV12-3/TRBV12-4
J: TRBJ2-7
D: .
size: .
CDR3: CASSFVVYGQYF
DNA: TGTGCCAGCAGTTTCGTGGTGTACGGGCAGTACTTC

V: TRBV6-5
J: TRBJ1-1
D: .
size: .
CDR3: CASSYSNGKAFF
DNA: TGTGCCAGCAGTTACTCGAACGGTAAAGCTTTCTTT

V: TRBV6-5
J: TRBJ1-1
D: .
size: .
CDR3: CAIIFTGRNTEAFF
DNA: TGTGCCATCATATTCACGGGGAGGAACACTGAAGCTTTCTTT

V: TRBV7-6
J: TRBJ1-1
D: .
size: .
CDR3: CASSLGGGFTEAFF
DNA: TGTGCCAGCAGCTTAGGAGGAGGGTTCACTGAAGCTTTCTTT

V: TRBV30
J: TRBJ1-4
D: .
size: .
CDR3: CAGRDTSGDEKLFF
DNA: TGTGCCGGGAGGGACACCTCGGGGGATGAAAAACTGTTTTTT

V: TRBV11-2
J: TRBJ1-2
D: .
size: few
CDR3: CASSSQQGYGYGYTF
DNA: TGTGCCAGCAGTTCACAACAGGGTTACGGCTATGGCTACACCTTC

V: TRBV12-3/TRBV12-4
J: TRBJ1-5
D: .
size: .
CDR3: CASRLGGIQPQHF
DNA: TGTGCCAGCAGGTTGGGAGGGATTCAGCCCCAGCATTTT

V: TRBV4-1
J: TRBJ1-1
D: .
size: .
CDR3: CASSQRGAMNTEAFF
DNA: TGCGCCAGCAGCCAACGGGGGGCCATGAACACTGAAGCTTTCTTT

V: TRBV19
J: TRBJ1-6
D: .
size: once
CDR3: CASSISGNGDSPLHF
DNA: TGTGCCAGTAGTATTTCGGGGAATGGCGATTCACCCCTCCACTTT

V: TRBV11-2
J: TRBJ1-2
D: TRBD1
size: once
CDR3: CASSLGGTVGGYTF
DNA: TGTGCCAGCAGCTTAGGGGGGACAGTCGGAGGCTACACCTTC

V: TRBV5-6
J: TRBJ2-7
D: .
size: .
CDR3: CASSSGSSSYEQYF
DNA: TGTGCCAGCAGCTCCGGGTCCAGCTCCTACGAGCAGTACTTC

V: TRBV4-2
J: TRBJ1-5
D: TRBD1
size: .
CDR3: CASSQDRGQGQPQHF
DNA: TGTGCCAGCAGCCAAGACAGGGGGCAAGGTCAGCCCCAGCATTTT

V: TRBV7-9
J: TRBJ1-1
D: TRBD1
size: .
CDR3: CASSGTGDTEAFF
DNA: TGTGCCAGCAGTGGGACAGGGGATACTGAAGCTTTCTTT

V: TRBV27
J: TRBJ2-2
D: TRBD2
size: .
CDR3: CASSWTSPDGELFF
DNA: TGTGCCAGCTCTTGGACTAGCCCAGACGGGGAGCTGTTTTTT

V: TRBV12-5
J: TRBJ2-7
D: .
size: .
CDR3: CASWTDSNYEQYF
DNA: TGTGCTAGTTGGACGGACTCGAACTACGAGCAGTACTTC